This T cell receptor (beta chain) comes out of a study of shared clonotypes between healthy human individuals. In germline, CDR1 is SGHTA, CDR2 FQGNSA. The CDR3 has 15 amino acids. Trimming cost V 4 bases and J 3 bases, with 12 bases left between them. The genomic DNA of each subset was split evenly across several immunoSEQ plates. Original processing methods: Filtering of immunoSEQ junctional sequences could not match full-length read filtering. TCRdb's copy holds only in-frame clones and misses some; the assay was immunoSEQ multiplex PCR. V and J calls plus clone size are reproduced from that table; the DNA served to infer D and trimming. The table shows some 530,000 clones, with around four fifths occurring only once. Healthy adults negative for HIV, lacking recent acute infections or vaccinations, served as donors. Genomic DNA, for the unsorted samples, came from roughly 94 million PBMCs.

Material for sequencing was PBMCs. The clonotype originates from a woman between 35 and 50 years old in good health. Some clones in this sample may be carry-over from other donors' samples. The rearrangement links TRBV7-2 to TRBJ2-2, with D tentatively TRBD1 (5 bases). CDR3 DNA sequence: TGTGCCAGCAGCTCACGCAGGGTGGACACCGGGGAGCTGTTTTTT. Encoded protein: CASSSRRVDTGELFF. Full variable domain (rest looked up from reference TRBV7-2 and TRBJ2-2): GAGVSQSPSNKVTEKGKDVELRCDPISGHTALYWYRQSLGQGLEFLIYFQGNSAPDKSGLPSDRFSAERTGGSVSTLTIQRTQQEDSAVYLCASSSRRVDTGELFFGEGSRLTVL.